These T cell receptor beta chains were read from a single sample in a study of blood T cell repertoires in COVID-19. Here immunoSEQ multiplex PCR was the method, and the copy in TCRdb shows in-frame clones only, minus some. The repertoire holds 110,000 or so clones, more than 70% seen once, with about 3.8% in the top ten. Sequenced: peripheral blood. The receptors originated from a man aged 55-75 years with acute or convalescent COVID-19. Each CDR3 is given without its conserved first and last residue. The D gene is left open where the match is weak. Not every row has a clone size; where given, it reads once, few, many or a size class.

j_call | v_call | clone_size | cdr3_length | d_call | cdr3_aa
TRBJ1-1 | TRBV4-3 | . | 12 | TRBD1 | ASSHGGQGAEAF
TRBJ1-5 | TRBV7-8 | . | 14 | TRBD1 | ASSLDPGTGSGPQH
TRBJ1-2 | TRBV18 | . | 12 | . | ASSPSGGNYGYT
TRBJ2-7 | TRBV20-1 | . | 13 | . | SASGAGTVSYEQY
TRBJ1-1 | TRBV7-3 | . | 12 | TRBD1 | ASSPRQGATEAF
TRBJ2-3 | TRBV5-6 | . | 14 | TRBD2 | ASSLAPSGMTDTQY
TRBJ1-1 | TRBV18 | . | 10 | . | ASSPSGTEAF
TRBJ1-2 | TRBV10-3 | . | 11 | . | AISEIENYGYT
TRBJ2-2 | TRBV19 | . | 13 | . | ASSIWLANTGELF
TRBJ2-3 | TRBV3-1/TRBV3-2 | . | 14 | . | ASSLRGGPQTDTQY
TRBJ2-1 | TRBV7-2 | . | 13 | . | ASSYRLDPSAEQF
TRBJ1-5 | TRBV19 | . | 13 | TRBD1 | ASSTDRGDNQPQH
TRBJ2-7 | TRBV4-1 | . | 11 | . | ASSQERSYEQY
TRBJ1-1 | TRBV5-1 | . | 15 | . | ASSLRDFHRPDTEAF
TRBJ1-5 | TRBV27 | few | 12 | . | ASSLRGISQPQH
TRBJ1-4 | TRBV6-1 | . | 15 | TRBD1 | ASSERTAAGGNEKLF
TRBJ1-5 | TRBV6-1 | few | 14 | . | ASSEWTVYSNQPQH
TRBJ2-7 | TRBV14 | . | 9 | . | ASSQAYEQY
TRBJ2-7 | TRBV5-1 | . | 14 | . | ASSLLGILSSYEQY
TRBJ2-7 | TRBV18 | . | 12 | TRBD1 | ASSRGTGSGEQY
TRBJ2-5 | TRBV21-1 | . | 10 | . | ASSKREQTQY
TRBJ2-5 | TRBV24-1 | . | 11 | . | ATSEYNQETQY
TRBJ2-7 | TRBV6-5 | once | 12 | . | ASSQGTGKAEQY
TRBJ2-1 | TRBV19 | . | 11 | TRBD2 | ASRTSENNEQF
TRBJ2-3 | TRBV28 | . | 16 | TRBD2 | ASSLIQIAGGRSDTQY
TRBJ2-3 | TRBV28 | . | 13 | TRBD2 | ASSLGFSRGGTQY
TRBJ1-4 | TRBV18 | . | 14 | . | ASSPGQGTTNEKLF
TRBJ2-2 | TRBV6-5 | . | 10 | . | ASSTTAGELF
TRBJ2-1 | TRBV19 | . | 10 | . | ASNGQGGEQF
TRBJ1-1 | TRBV20-1 | . | 12 | . | SASWAGINTEAF
TRBJ2-2 | TRBV6-5 | . | 13 | . | ASSLQGAVTGELF
TRBJ2-2 | TRBV28 | . | 12 | TRBD1 | ASSGTANTGELF
TRBJ2-2 | TRBV9 | . | 14 | TRBD1 | ASSPSQGSYTGELF
TRBJ2-7 | TRBV7-9 | once | 15 | . | ASSLEGRLAPTYEQY
TRBJ2-1 | TRBV7-3 | . | 11 | . | ASSPQRHGEQF
TRBJ1-3 | TRBV4-1 | few | 13 | . | ASSLDRARGNTIY
TRBJ1-3 | TRBV18 | . | 13 | . | ASSPVDSSGNTIY
TRBJ2-5 | TRBV4-3 | few | 13 | . | ASSQEWGEPPVQY
TRBJ1-1 | TRBV4-2 | . | 14 | . | ASSQDPQEEYTEAF
TRBJ1-5 | TRBV19 | . | 12 | . | ASSISQGDQPQH
TRBJ2-2 | TRBV6-1 | . | 11 | . | ASSDRDTGELF
TRBJ2-7 | TRBV5-6 | few | 10 | . | ASSSFSYEQY
TRBJ2-2 | TRBV14 | . | 11 | TRBD2 | ASSQGLTGELF
TRBJ2-1 | TRBV7-2 | few | 13 | TRBD2 | ASSLELAGWDEQF
TRBJ1-4 | TRBV5-8 | . | 11 | . | ASRQPTNEKLF
TRBJ2-3 | TRBV11-3 | . | 12 | TRBD2 | ASSLGLAGDTQY
TRBJ2-5 | TRBV2 | . | 12 | . | ASRTPGQLETQY
TRBJ2-7 | TRBV12-3/TRBV12-4 | . | 11 | TRBD1 | ASSLGQGGEQY
TRBJ2-1 | TRBV18 | . | 15 | TRBD2 | ASSPSSGTSGKNEQF
TRBJ2-1 | TRBV24-1 | . | 10 | . | ATSDLPYEQF
TRBJ2-1 | TRBV15 | . | 14 | TRBD1 | ATSKGQGSAYNEQF
TRBJ2-1 | TRBV29-1 | . | 13 | TRBD2 | SVNGGGGGLNEQF
TRBJ1-4 | TRBV5-1 | . | 10 | . | ASSSLWEKLF
TRBJ1-3 | TRBV30 | . | 12 | . | AWSVTGVGNTIY
TRBJ2-4 | TRBV6-5 | . | 12 | . | ASRAEGAKNIQY
TRBJ2-3 | TRBV29-1 | . | 11 | . | SVLRASTDTQY
TRBJ1-2 | TRBV11-2 | . | 10 | . | ASSIQGEGYT
TRBJ2-3 | TRBV24-1 | . | 15 | . | ATSDRGGGLKTDTQY
TRBJ2-4 | TRBV19 | . | 16 | TRBD2 | ASSAQHGLAGGGNIQY